This T cell receptor (beta chain) appears in the sequencing data of a study of blood T cell repertoires in COVID-19. From germline, CDR1 is SGHRS and CDR2 YFSETQ. Trimming took 4 bases from V and 1 from J; bases not matched to a gene: 8. This CDR3 is built from 15 residues. TCRdb keeps only in-frame clones here, not all; method: immunoSEQ multiplex PCR. The data contain fewer than 75,000 clones, around four fifths of them singletons. Material for sequencing was peripheral blood. The genes are TRBV5-1 and TRBJ2-7; TRBD1 matches at 7 bases. The receptor was isolated from a human donor in a cohort sampled during active COVID-19. CDR3 amino acids: CASSLTGTASYEQYF. Written as DNA, the CDR3 is TGCGCCAGCAGCCTGACCGGGACAGCTTCCTACGAGCAGTACTTC.